This T cell receptor (beta chain) was sequenced for a study of response to subunit inactivated influenza vaccine. This clonotype has ten or more counts. Its cognate antigen is unknown. Study outcomes and limitations: Only a handful of new T cells, the authors suggested, are recruited with each seasonal influenza vaccination.

Germline assignment: CDR1 SGHRS and CDR2 YFSETQ. With 5 bases removed from V and 1 base from J, the gap between germline ends came to 9 bases. The CDR3 consists of 14 residues. TCRdb used MiXCR to reprocess the RT-PCR reads, holding one entry per CDR3 protein. The table records about 160,000 distinct CDR3 sequences, 9.5% to 13% of them present only once. This receptor was taken from a man aged 50 or older who received an inactivated influenza vaccine. The chain has TRBV5-1 and TRBJ2-2, with D possibly being TRBD1 (5 bases). The sequences come from non-naive T cells sorted from PBMCs, collected about 6 weeks after vaccination. In nucleotides, the CDR3 is TGCGCCAGCAGAGAGCAGGGGAACACCGGGGAGCTGTTTTTT. It encodes CASREQGNTGELFF.